These T cell receptor beta chains were read from a single sample in a study of blood T cells in healthy people across ages. TCRdb reanalysed the 5' RACE reads using MiXCR and keeps one entry per CDR3 protein. The sample holds a few hundred thousand distinct CDR3 sequences, roughly half seen once. Sequenced: blood. These receptors originate from a man in his sixties in good health. Each CDR3 is given with its conserved first and last residue. The D gene is left open where the match is weak. Clone sizes are given selectively: once, few, many, or a class where the clone is expanded.

D	size	V	J	DNA	CDR3
.	few	TRBV5-1	TRBJ2-6	TGCGCCACTTCGTTCGGCTCTGGGGCCAACGTCCTGACTTTC	CATSFGSGANVLTF
.	.	TRBV10-1	TRBJ2-1	TGCGCCAGCAGTCAACAGGGTCAAGCACACAATGAGCAGTTCTTC	CASSQQGQAHNEQFF
.	.	TRBV21-1	TRBJ1-2	TGTACCCCGGGCGACAGGCCTAACTATGGCTACACCTTC	CTPGDRPNYGYTF
.	once	TRBV20-1	TRBJ2-1	TGCAGTGCCCATCAGCCAGGGTTAAATGAGCAGTTCTTC	CSAHQPGLNEQFF
.	.	TRBV27	TRBJ2-7	TGTGCCAGCAGTCCTAGCCAAACTTACGAGCAGTACTTC	CASSPSQTYEQYF
.	.	TRBV29-1	TRBJ2-5	TGCAGCGTTGATAGAAGTGACGGGACCCAGTACTTC	CSVDRSDGTQYF
.	.	TRBV6-4	TRBJ1-6	TGTGCCAGCAGTGAAGTCAGGGGTTCACCCCTCCACTTT	CASSEVRGSPLHF
.	.	TRBV12-3/TRBV12-4	TRBJ2-1	TGTGCCAGCAGAACCAACCAATACAATGAGCAGTTCTTC	CASRTNQYNEQFF
.	.	TRBV20-1	TRBJ1-4	TGCAGTGCTAGAGACCCGTGGGGGGGCAATGAAAAACTGTTTTTT	CSARDPWGGNEKLFF
TRBD1	few	TRBV4-3	TRBJ2-7	TGCGCCAGCAGCCAAGAGGGGGACAGAACCCACGAGCAGTACTTC	CASSQEGDRTHEQYF
.	.	TRBV5-1	TRBJ2-3	TGCGCCAGCAGCTCGAGGGGACCACTGAAGGATACGCAGTATTTT	CASSSRGPLKDTQYF
TRBD2	few	TRBV4-2	TRBJ2-5	TGTGCCAGCAGCCAAGGGACTAGCGGGGAGACCCAGTACTTC	CASSQGTSGETQYF
.	.	TRBV15	TRBJ2-1	TGTGCCACCAGCAGAGGAGGTCGGAATGAGCAGTTCTTC	CATSRGGRNEQFF
.	.	TRBV24-1	TRBJ2-1	TGTGCCACCAGTGGCACCGGGCCCAGCTCCTACAATGAGCAGTTCTTC	CATSGTGPSSYNEQFF
TRBD2	few	TRBV5-1	TRBJ2-5	TGCGCCAGCAGCTCCGGGGGGGTGGAGACCCAGTACTTC	CASSSGGVETQYF
.	.	TRBV6-5	TRBJ2-7	TGTGCCAGCAGTACTTGGACGGAACTCTCCTACGAGCAGTACTTC	CASSTWTELSYEQYF
.	.	TRBV9	TRBJ2-3	TGTGCCAGCAGCGTAGGAATGGTTGCAGATACGCAGTATTTT	CASSVGMVADTQYF
.	once	TRBV4-3	TRBJ1-4	TGCGCCAGCAGCCAAGTTCCAGGGTATAATGAAAAACTGTTTTTT	CASSQVPGYNEKLFF
TRBD1	.	TRBV5-1	TRBJ2-7	TGCGCCAGCAGCCCGAGGACAGGGGCGCTTGGCAATGAGCAGTACTTC	CASSPRTGALGNEQYF
.	once	TRBV12-3/TRBV12-4	TRBJ2-7	TGTGCCAGCAGTCTTAGGGAAACCAACGAGCAGTACTTC	CASSLRETNEQYF
.	.	TRBV5-1	TRBJ2-7	TGCGCCAGCAGCTTGGGCTCCGGACTCTCCTACAATGAGCAGTACTTC	CASSLGSGLSYNEQYF
TRBD2	.	TRBV7-2	TRBJ2-1	TGTGCCAGCAGCTTAGGGAGGCACCCGGGGGGTGATGAGCAGTTCTTC	CASSLGRHPGGDEQFF